This TCR beta chain was sequenced in a study of cytomegalovirus exposure and HLA in healthy donors. To note about this clone: Its antigen is unidentified.

PCR employed 60 Vbeta and 13 Jbeta primers. Produced via immunoSEQ multiplex PCR; TCRdb's table is partial and in-frame only. This repertoire shows over 200,000 clones, about 80% found once; its top ten account for 2.7%. The study's findings and limits: As a later analysis revealed, most CMV-associated TCR beta chains appeared HLA-restricted.

CDR1 and CDR2 from the germline V gene are KGHSH and LQKENI. The CDR3 spans 15 residues. V was pared by 3 bases and J by 3 bases, with 7 bases of the junction left unmatched. The receptor comes from a woman in her fifties or sixties in good health and CMV-seropositive. Specimen: PBMCs. This chain connects TRBV18 to TRBJ2-7, with 8 bases identical to TRBD2. This CDR3 reads CASSPEAGADYEQYF. The CDR3, as DNA: TGTGCCAGCTCACCTGAAGCGGGAGCAGACTACGAGCAGTACTTC.